The rows below give T cell receptor beta chains drawn from one sample of a study of early T cells in non-severe SARS-CoV-2 infection. TCRdb processed the 5' RACE reads anew with MiXCR; each CDR3 protein has one entry. The top ten clones hold 5.5% to 6% of a sample with about 55,000 distinct CDR3 sequences, under 8.5% of them seen once. The source was whole blood, collected at baseline. The receptors here all came from an adult who was a healthcare worker with PCR-confirmed SARS-CoV-2 infection or an uninfected control (not recorded which). CDR3s include the opening cysteine and the closing phenylalanine or tryptophan. The order of the fields is J gene, V gene, clone size, CDR3 length, D gene, CDR3 protein, CDR3 DNA. D genes are given only for firm matches. Size is omitted from some rows. Given values are once, few, many or a class for expanded clones.

TRBJ2-7 TRBV5-1 NA 13 TRBD1 CASSRDRVLEQYF TGCGCCAGCAGCCGGGACAGGGTGTTGGAGCAGTACTTC
TRBJ2-3 TRBV20-1 few 11 NA CSARVPDTQYF TGCAGTGCTAGAGTCCCCGATACGCAGTATTTT
TRBJ2-1 TRBV29-1 many 15 TRBD2 CSVEDGLAGYNEQFF TGCAGCGTTGAAGATGGGCTAGCGGGGTACAATGAGCAGTTCTTC
TRBJ2-1 TRBV11-2 many 16 NA CASSLGAGIRSSEQFF TGTGCCAGCAGCTTAGGGGCAGGGATTAGGAGCAGTGAGCAGTTCTTC
TRBJ2-2 TRBV9 NA 15 NA CASSPRTVNTGELFF TGTGCCAGCAGCCCTCGGACAGTGAACACCGGGGAGCTGTTTTTT
TRBJ1-3 TRBV7-2 NA 16 TRBD1 CASSLVGQGRGNTIYF TGTGCCAGCAGCTTAGTGGGACAGGGAAGGGGAAACACCATATATTTT
TRBJ1-6 TRBV30 NA 14 TRBD1 CAWTRTGRDSPLHF TGTGCCTGGACCCGGACAGGGCGGGATTCACCCCTCCACTTT
TRBJ2-6 TRBV2 many 16 NA CASNPDTLSGANVLTF TGTGCCAGCAACCCGGACACCCTCTCTGGGGCCAACGTCCTGACTTTC
TRBJ2-2 TRBV27 few 17 TRBD2 CASSLSPAGGNTGELFF TGTGCCAGCAGTTTATCCCCAGCGGGGGGGAACACCGGGGAGCTGTTTTTT
TRBJ2-3 TRBV11-2 few 13 TRBD1 CATTRQGSDTQYF TGTGCCACCACGAGACAGGGGTCGGATACGCAGTATTTT
TRBJ1-5 TRBV30 many 13 NA CAWSVLEGSPQHF TGTGCCTGGAGTGTACTGGAAGGTTCGCCCCAGCATTTT
TRBJ1-3 TRBV30 few 21 NA CAWSQGVQGRFLSHSGNTIYF TGTGCCTGGAGTCAAGGCGTGCAGGGGCGTTTTTTATCACACTCTGGAAACACCATATATTTT
TRBJ2-1 TRBV7-9 many 13 NA CASSWGAYNEQFF TGTGCCAGCAGTTGGGGGGCCTACAATGAGCAGTTCTTC
TRBJ2-7 TRBV12-3/TRBV12-4 many 17 NA CASSRIGLDISSYEQYF TGTGCCAGCAGTCGCATCGGGCTAGACATTTCCTCCTACGAGCAGTACTTC
TRBJ2-3 TRBV18 many 15 NA CASSPMQISTDTQYF TGTGCCAGCTCACCAATGCAGATAAGCACAGATACGCAGTATTTT
TRBJ2-5 TRBV6-5 few 13 NA CASSSTNQETQYF TGTGCCAGCAGTTCGACTAACCAAGAGACCCAGTACTTC
TRBJ1-6 TRBV7-6 few 13 NA CASTHSGDSPLHF TGTGCCAGCACCCACTCGGGGGATTCACCCCTCCACTTT
TRBJ1-6 TRBV20-1 few 14 TRBD1 CSARTWDRNSPLHF TGCAGTGCTAGGACTTGGGACAGAAATTCACCCCTCCACTTT
TRBJ1-4 TRBV7-9 few 13 NA CASSLGTYEKLFF TGTGCCAGCAGCTTAGGGACGTATGAAAAACTGTTTTTT
TRBJ2-1 TRBV18 many 16 TRBD2 CASSPRTRPSYNEQFF TGTGCCAGCTCACCACGGACTAGACCTTCCTACAATGAGCAGTTCTTC
TRBJ2-4 TRBV4-3 few 15 NA CASSQEKGTRNIQYF TGCGCCAGCAGCCAAGAGAAGGGTACTAGAAACATTCAGTACTTC
TRBJ2-1 TRBV19 NA 15 NA CASSIGGRDYNEQFF TGTGCCAGTAGTATCGGGGGGCGAGACTACAATGAGCAGTTCTTC
TRBJ1-6 TRBV5-5 many 17 NA CASSFISGNPYNSPLHF TGTGCCAGCAGCTTCATCTCCGGGAATCCCTATAATTCACCCCTCCACTTT
TRBJ1-1 TRBV5-4 few 14 NA CASSWGVGNTEAFF TGTGCCAGCAGCTGGGGGGTAGGGAACACTGAAGCTTTCTTT
TRBJ2-3 TRBV6-1 many 16 TRBD2 CASTSRLAGATDTQYF TGTGCCAGCACCTCAAGACTAGCGGGGGCCACAGATACGCAGTATTTT
TRBJ2-1 TRBV7-9 many 13 NA CASSSPPRDEQFF TGTGCCAGCAGCTCGCCTCCGCGCGATGAGCAGTTCTTC
TRBJ2-3 TRBV6-2/TRBV6-3 NA 13 NA CASERVGADTQYF TGTGCCAGCGAACGAGTCGGAGCAGATACGCAGTATTTT
TRBJ2-5 TRBV29-1 many 14 TRBD1 CSVEEGTGRETQYF TGCAGCGTTGAAGAAGGGACAGGTCGGGAGACCCAGTACTTC
TRBJ2-7 TRBV7-2 many 15 TRBD1 CASSLAGQDLYEQYF TGTGCCAGCAGCTTAGCGGGACAGGACCTTTACGAGCAGTACTTC
TRBJ2-5 TRBV4-3 many 18 NA CASSQGPPGAPLQETQYF TGCGCCAGCAGCCAAGGCCCCCCCGGGGCCCCACTCCAAGAGACCCAGTACTTC
TRBJ1-1 TRBV7-2 few 13 NA CASSTQANTEAFF TGTGCCAGCAGCACACAGGCGAACACTGAAGCTTTCTTT